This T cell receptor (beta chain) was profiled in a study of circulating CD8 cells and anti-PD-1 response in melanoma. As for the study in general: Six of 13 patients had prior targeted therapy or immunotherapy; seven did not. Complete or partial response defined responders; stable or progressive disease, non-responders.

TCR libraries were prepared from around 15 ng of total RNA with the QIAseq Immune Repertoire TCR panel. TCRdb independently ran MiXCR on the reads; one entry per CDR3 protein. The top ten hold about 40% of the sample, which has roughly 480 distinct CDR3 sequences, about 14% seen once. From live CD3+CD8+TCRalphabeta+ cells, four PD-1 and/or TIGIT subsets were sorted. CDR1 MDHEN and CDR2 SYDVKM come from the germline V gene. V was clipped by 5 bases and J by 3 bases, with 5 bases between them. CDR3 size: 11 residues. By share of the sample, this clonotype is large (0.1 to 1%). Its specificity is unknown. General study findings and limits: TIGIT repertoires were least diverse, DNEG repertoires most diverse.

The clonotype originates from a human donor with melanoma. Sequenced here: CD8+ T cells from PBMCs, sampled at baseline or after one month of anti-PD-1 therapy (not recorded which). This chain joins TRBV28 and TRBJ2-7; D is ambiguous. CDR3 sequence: CASSNYYEQYF. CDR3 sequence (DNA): TGTGCCAGCAGTAACTACTACGAGCAGTACTTC.